This TCR beta chain originates from a study of blood T cells in healthy people across ages. This clonotype was counted a few times. Germline CDR1 and CDR2: SQVTM and ANQGSEA. This CDR3 region has 13 residues. Unmatched junction bases numbered 10, after V lost 7 bases and J lost 6 bases. Sample-barcoded 5' priming and a J-beta primer mix drove a second PCR of 7 to 11 cycles. TCRdb processed the 5' RACE reads anew with MiXCR; each CDR3 protein has one entry. Seen here are under 1,100,000 distinct CDR3 sequences, approximately 25% observed once, and the top ten hold 0.75%. The data also belong to a second study, concerning T cells of mothers and their children.

Sequencing input: blood. This receptor was taken from a girl aged 2 to 10 in good health. The rearrangement uses TRBV29-1 and TRBJ2-5; TRBD1 aligns across 8 bases. The chain's CDR3 is CSADGDRWQTQYF. The CDR3 DNA follows: TGCAGCGCTGATGGGGACAGGTGGCAGACCCAGTACTTC.